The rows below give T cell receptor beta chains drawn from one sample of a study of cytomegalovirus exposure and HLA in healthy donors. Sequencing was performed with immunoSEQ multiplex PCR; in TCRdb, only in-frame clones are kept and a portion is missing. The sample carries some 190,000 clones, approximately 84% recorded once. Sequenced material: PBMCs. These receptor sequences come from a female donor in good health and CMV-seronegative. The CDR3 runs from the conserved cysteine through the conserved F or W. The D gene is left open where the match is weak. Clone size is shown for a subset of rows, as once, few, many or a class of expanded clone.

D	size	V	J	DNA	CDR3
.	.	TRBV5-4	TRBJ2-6	TGTGCCAGCAGCTTAATGCCGGGGATCGGGTCTGGGGCCAACGTCCTGACTTTC	CASSLMPGIGSGANVLTF
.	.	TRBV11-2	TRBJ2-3	TGTGCCAGCAGCTTATCCCGGGGGAGCAGTGGCACAGATACGCAGTATTTT	CASSLSRGSSGTDTQYF
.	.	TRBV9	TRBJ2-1	TGTGCCAGCAGTGACGCCGGGTCCCTCAATGAGCAGTTCTTC	CASSDAGSLNEQFF
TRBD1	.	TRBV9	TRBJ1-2	TGTGCCAGCAGCGCGGGACAGACGAAGAACTATGGCTACACCTTC	CASSAGQTKNYGYTF
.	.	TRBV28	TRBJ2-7	TGTGCCAGCAGTTCACCATGGGGCCGTTCCTACGAGCAGTACTTC	CASSSPWGRSYEQYF
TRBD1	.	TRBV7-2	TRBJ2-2	TGTGCCAGCGCCCAAAAACAGGGGACGATCGGGGAGCTGTTTTTT	CASAQKQGTIGELFF
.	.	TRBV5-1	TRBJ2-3	TGCGCCAGCAGCCCCCAGGAAACACCACTCACAGATACGCAGTATTTT	CASSPQETPLTDTQYF
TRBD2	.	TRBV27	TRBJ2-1	TGTGCCAGCAGTTTATCTAGCGGGGACTCCTACAATGAGCAGTTCTTC	CASSLSSGDSYNEQFF
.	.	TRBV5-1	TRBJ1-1	TGCGCCAGCAGCTTGGGCCCCCTAGGAAACATGAACACTGAAGCTTTCTTT	CASSLGPLGNMNTEAFF
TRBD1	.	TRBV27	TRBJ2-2	TGTGCCAGCACTTCCCCGGGGGGACAGGGAGAGGACGGGGAGCTGTTTTTT	CASTSPGGQGEDGELFF
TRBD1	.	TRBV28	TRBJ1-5	TGTGCCAGCGTAAGGGACAGGGGAGATCAGCCCCAGCATTTT	CASVRDRGDQPQHF
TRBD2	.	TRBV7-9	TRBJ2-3	TGTTCCAGCAGCCGACTAGCGGGGGGTAGCACAGATACGCAGTATTTT	CSSSRLAGGSTDTQYF
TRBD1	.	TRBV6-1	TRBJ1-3	TGTGCCAGCGCCCGGGACAGCTCTGGAAACACCATATATTTT	CASARDSSGNTIYF
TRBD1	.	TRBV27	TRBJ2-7	TGTGCCAGCAGTTACTCCGGGACAGGGAATACCTACGAGCAGTACTTC	CASSYSGTGNTYEQYF
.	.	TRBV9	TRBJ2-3	TGTGCCAGCAGCACACAAACAGATACGCAGTATTTT	CASSTQTDTQYF
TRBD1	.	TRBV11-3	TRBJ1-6	TGTGCCAGCAGCCGACCCCCCCGTGCCAGGGGGTGCTATTCACCCCTCCACTTT	CASSRPPRARGCYSPLHF
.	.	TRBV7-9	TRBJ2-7	TGTGCCAGCAGCTTAGTCATATCGGGTGAGCAGTACTTC	CASSLVISGEQYF
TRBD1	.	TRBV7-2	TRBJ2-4	TGTGCCAGCAGCTTAGCCCGCGGACAGGCAGGGAACATTCAGTACTTC	CASSLARGQAGNIQYF
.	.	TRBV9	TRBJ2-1	TGTGCCAGCAGCACCAGGGATCGTAATGAGCAGTTCTTC	CASSTRDRNEQFF
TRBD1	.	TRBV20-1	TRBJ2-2	TGCAGTGCTCGACAGGGACCCACTAAGTTTTTT	CSARQGPTKFF
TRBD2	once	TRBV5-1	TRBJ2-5	TGCGCCAGCAGCCCGGGACTAGCGGGGCAAGAGACCCAGTACTTC	CASSPGLAGQETQYF
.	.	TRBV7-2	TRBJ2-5	TGTGCCAGCAGCTTATTAGTTGGGGCAGGGTTTGAGTACTTC	CASSLLVGAGFEYF
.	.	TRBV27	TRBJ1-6	TGTGCCAGCACCGTGACAGGCTCTTCACCCCTCCACTTT	CASTVTGSSPLHF
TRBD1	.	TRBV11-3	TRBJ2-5	TGTGCCAGCAGCCAACATTGGACAGGGCAAGAGACCCAGTACTTC	CASSQHWTGQETQYF
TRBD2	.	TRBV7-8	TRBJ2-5	TGTGCCAGCAGCCGGAATAGCGGGGGGAAAGAGACCCAGTACTTC	CASSRNSGGKETQYF
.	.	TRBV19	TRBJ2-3	TGTGCCAGTAACACAGGGTCTACGCAGTATTTT	CASNTGSTQYF
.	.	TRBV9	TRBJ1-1	TGTGCCAGCAGCCCCTTCCGTGACAGTTTGAACACTGAAGCTTTCTTT	CASSPFRDSLNTEAFF
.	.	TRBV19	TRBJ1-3	TGTGCCAGTAGTATGTTCGACCGGGAAGGAAACACCATATATTTT	CASSMFDREGNTIYF
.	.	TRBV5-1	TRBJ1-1	TGCGCCAGCAGCTTGGCCGACGACAGTGAAGCTTTCTTT	CASSLADDSEAFF
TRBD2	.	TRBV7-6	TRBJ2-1	TGTGCCAGCAGCTTATATCGCGGGGGGATGGGCGGTGAGCAGTTCTTC	CASSLYRGGMGGEQFF
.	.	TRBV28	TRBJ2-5	TGTGCCAGCAGTCCTAAACTGGAGGAGTGGTACTTC	CASSPKLEEWYF
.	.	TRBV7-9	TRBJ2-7	TGTGCCAGCGGAGACGGGAGCTACGAGCAGTACTTC	CASGDGSYEQYF
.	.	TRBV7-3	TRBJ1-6	TGTGCCAGCAGCTTGGGGGCGCACGGTAATTCACCCCTCCACTTT	CASSLGAHGNSPLHF
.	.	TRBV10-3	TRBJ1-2	TGTGCCATCAGTGACAGCTATGGCTACACCTTC	CAISDSYGYTF
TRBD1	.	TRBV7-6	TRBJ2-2	TGTGCCAGCAGCTCGGGACAGGGGTTGAACACCGGGGAGCTGTTTTTT	CASSSGQGLNTGELFF
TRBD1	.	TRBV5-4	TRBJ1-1	TGTGCCAGCAGGTACAGGGGGGCGGACACTGAAGCTTTCTTT	CASRYRGADTEAFF
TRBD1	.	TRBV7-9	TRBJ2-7	TGTGCCAGCAGCTCAACAGGGGTCCACGAGCAGTACTTC	CASSSTGVHEQYF
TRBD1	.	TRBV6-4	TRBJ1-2	TGTGCCAGCAGTCCCCCCAGGGGGCGGCACTATGGCTACACCTTC	CASSPPRGRHYGYTF
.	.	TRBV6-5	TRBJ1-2	TGTGCCAGCAACTCACAGGGCGAGCGAACTCCCTACACCTTC	CASNSQGERTPYTF
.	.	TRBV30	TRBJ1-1	TGTGCCTGGACCTGGGGAGGGAAGAACACTGAAGCTTTCTTT	CAWTWGGKNTEAFF
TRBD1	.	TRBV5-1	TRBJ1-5	TGCGCCAGCAGCCCGAGCGGGACAGGAAATCAGCCCCAGCATTTT	CASSPSGTGNQPQHF
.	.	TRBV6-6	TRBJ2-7	TGTGCCAGCAGTGGGGGAGGGGGAGACCCCTACGAGCAGTACTTC	CASSGGGGDPYEQYF
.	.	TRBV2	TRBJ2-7	TGTGCCAGCAGTGAACAGGGGAGCTCCTACGAGCAGTACTTC	CASSEQGSSYEQYF
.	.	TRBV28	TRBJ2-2	TGTGCCAGCACCTCAGGGTTTCCCACCGGGGAGCTGTTTTTT	CASTSGFPTGELFF
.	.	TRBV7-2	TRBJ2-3	TGTGCCAGCAGCTTTGGAGTCACTAGCACAGATACGCAGTATTTT	CASSFGVTSTDTQYF
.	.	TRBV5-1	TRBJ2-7	TGCGCCAGCAGCCCGAGGGGGGACAGCCCCCGGGAGCAGTACTTC	CASSPRGDSPREQYF
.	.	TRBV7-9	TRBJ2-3	TGTGCCAGCAGCCCAGGACAGAGCACAGATACGCAGTATTTT	CASSPGQSTDTQYF
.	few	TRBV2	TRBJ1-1	TGTGCCAGCACCACTGACTCGGGGGACACTGAAGCTTTCTTT	CASTTDSGDTEAFF
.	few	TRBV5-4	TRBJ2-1	TGTGCCAGCAGCTTGGTAGCGAATGAGCAGTTCTTC	CASSLVANEQFF
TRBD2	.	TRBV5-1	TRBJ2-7	TGCGCCAGCAGGCCCGGGGGGATTTCCTACGAGCAGTACTTC	CASRPGGISYEQYF
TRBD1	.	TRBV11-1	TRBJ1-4	TGTGCCAGCAGCCCGGGACAGGGGGCAACTAATGAAAAACTGTTTTTT	CASSPGQGATNEKLFF
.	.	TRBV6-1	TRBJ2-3	TGTGCCAGCAGTGACCCGACAGAAACAGATACGCAGTATTTT	CASSDPTETDTQYF
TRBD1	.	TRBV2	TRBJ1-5	TGTGCCAGCTGCTTGACAGGGTTGGATCAGCCCCAGCATTTT	CASCLTGLDQPQHF